The T cell receptor beta chain described here comes from a study of cytomegalovirus exposure and HLA in healthy donors. Overall study findings and caveats: An analysis done earlier found most TCR beta V segments productive about 87% or about 30% of the time.

A word on this clone: Its target is unknown.

The PCR used 60 Vbeta and 13 Jbeta primers. In the original analysis: A follow-up analysis tallied around 80 million unique TCR beta chains, about 11 million shared. Here immunoSEQ multiplex PCR was the method, and the copy in TCRdb shows in-frame clones only, minus some. That table supplies the V and J calls and clone size; D and trimming were determined from the DNA. The sample carries roughly 120,000 clones, roughly 70% recorded once. V lost 6 bases and J 0 bases, leaving 6 bases between the germline ends. This CDR3 spans 11 amino acids. Germline V gene data show CDR1 as SQVTM and CDR2 as ANQGSEA. Sequenced: PBMCs. V and J are TRBV29-1 and TRBJ2-7; the D is unclear. The receptor was derived from a woman aged 18-29 years in good health and CMV-seronegative. CDR3 nucleotides: TGCAGCGTCAAGAGCTCCTACGAGCAGTACTTC. This codes for CSVKSSYEQYF.